These 5 T cell receptor beta chains were sequenced from one sample in a study of kidney transplant recipient with SARS-CoV-2 infection. Each CDR3 protein is one row after TCRdb ran MiXCR on the reads. The sample shows fewer than 250,000 distinct CDR3 sequences, less than 35% of them seen only once. The sequencing here drew on a blood sample, taken at baseline and around day 120 from a kidney transplant recipient. The receptors were sampled from a young adult male patient who had COVID-19 and was a kidney transplant recipient. Some T cells may be transferred from the graft donor.

This clonotype was observed at least ten times. The chain is built from TRBV3-1 and TRBJ2-5; perhaps TRBD1 as D (6 bases). CDR1 and CDR2 from the germline V gene are LGHDT and YNNKEL (reference sequence). The CDR3 consists of 15 residues. The V gene lost 2 bases and the J gene lost 5 bases, with 15 bases spanning the gap. The CDR3 region has the DNA TGTGCCAGCAGCCAAAATTTCCTCAGGGGTGAGACCCAGTACTTC. Encoded protein: CASSQNFLRGETQYF.

Points on this clonotype: A read error may be the cause here, since a much bigger clone is one base away. The chain links TRBV3-1 to TRBJ2-5; the match to TRBD2 covers 12 bases. This CDR3 contains 16 residues. After removal of 2 bases from V and 11 bases from J, the junction contained 12 bases not matched to a gene. Germline V gene lookup returns CDR1 LGHDT and CDR2 YNNKEL (reference sequence). CDR3 in DNA: TGTGCCAGCAGCCAACCAGTACTAGCGGGAGGCTACGGGCAGTACTTC. It encodes CASSQPVLAGGYGQYF.

The rearrangement uses TRBV14 and TRBJ2-1; 9 positions agree with TRBD1. V shed 4 bases, J shed 8 bases, and the junction held 12 bases outside the gene matches. CDR1 is SGHDN and CDR2 is FVKESK in the germline V gene. This CDR3 comprises 16 residues. CDR3 in amino acids: CASSRPPGQGVHEQFF. In DNA, the CDR3 is TGTGCCAGCAGCCGCCCGCCGGGACAGGGAGTTCATGAGCAGTTCTTC.

This clonotype was counted ten times or more. V and J are TRBV6-5 and TRBJ2-1; TRBD1 is a possible D gene (5 bases). From germline, CDR1 is MNHEY and CDR2 SVGAGI. There are 14 residues in the CDR3. The CDR3, as DNA: TGTGCTACAGGTACAGGAGTCTCCTACAATGAGCAGTTCTTC. This codes for CATGTGVSYNEQFF.

This clonotype has a handful of counts. DNA for the CDR3: TGTGCCAGCAGCTTAGCGTGGGGGAGCACAGATACGCAGTATTTT. Translating it yields CASSLAWGSTDTQYF. The chain combines TRBV7-2 with TRBJ2-3; perhaps D is TRBD1 or TRBD2 (5 bases each). Germline CDR1 is SGHTA and CDR2 is FQGNSA. The V end was cut by 0 bases, the J end by 0 bases, with 7 bases between. This CDR3 is built from 15 residues.